Listed below are T cell receptor beta chains from one sample, sequenced in a study of T cells in Graves' hyperthyroidism and ophthalmopathy. TCRdb re-analysed the multiplex PCR reads in MiXCR, keeping a single row per CDR3 protein. The sample records fewer than 750,000 distinct CDR3 sequences, more than 45% being singletons. Sequencing used peripheral blood or thyroid tissue (not recorded which). The receptors stem from a woman under 30 with Graves' hyperthyroidism. Each CDR3 is given without its conserved first and last residue.

CDR3 protein	V gene	J gene
ASSLGTLIAKNIQY	TRBV7-2	TRBJ2-4
ASSFRGSEQY	TRBV27	TRBJ2-7
AISEGYQPQH	TRBV10-3	TRBJ1-5
ASSLDQGTGELF	TRBV11-2	TRBJ2-2
ASSIRGQETQY	TRBV19	TRBJ2-5
ATSGQDAPYEQY	TRBV24-1	TRBJ2-7
ATSDTRSANEKLF	TRBV24-1	TRBJ1-4
ASSLAFRRPPPGNTIY	TRBV11-2	TRBJ1-3
ASSKDGELF	TRBV19	TRBJ2-2
ASELAGVWETQY	TRBV2	TRBJ2-5
ASSRGSSYNEQF	TRBV2	TRBJ2-1
ASSIEVTSWGNQPQH	TRBV19	TRBJ1-5
ASSYYRENTEAF	TRBV5-1	TRBJ1-1
SAKRLAGGPNEQY	TRBV20-1	TRBJ2-7
AISDTAYEQY	TRBV10-3	TRBJ2-7
ASTRDKTYGYT	TRBV6-1	TRBJ1-2
ASSVVTFGTQY	TRBV9	TRBJ2-5
ASSVDSGNTGELF	TRBV9	TRBJ2-2
ASSEGDKNEKLF	TRBV2	TRBJ1-4
SATSDFGRLGPQY	TRBV20-1	TRBJ2-5
ASRPGREQY	TRBV2	TRBJ2-7
ASSQISSGQETQY	TRBV7-6	TRBJ2-5
ASSYSGREQTQY	TRBV2	TRBJ2-5
ASSYLGAAGNTEAF	TRBV7-2	TRBJ1-1
ATSPRTGITNTEAF	TRBV15	TRBJ1-1
ATSSEVVSPFRSRGYT	TRBV15	TRBJ1-2
ASSLTANTEAF	TRBV7-9	TRBJ1-1
ASSQDSGGTRTDTQY	TRBV4-3	TRBJ2-3
ASTMAGPRGNEKLF	TRBV25-1	TRBJ1-4
ASSLFKGGDQPQH	TRBV27	TRBJ1-5
SARIGGGQPQH	TRBV20-1	TRBJ1-5
ASSTGGGGEQY	TRBV7-2	TRBJ2-7
ATSDWDRGGETQY	TRBV24-1	TRBJ2-5
ASSSGAFNSPLH	TRBV2	TRBJ1-6
ASSVGGDSRNQPQH	TRBV9	TRBJ1-5
SARVSGTVSEKLF	TRBV20-1	TRBJ1-4
ASSPAVGGAETQY	TRBV5-8	TRBJ2-5